This passage covers 27 T cell receptor beta chains from one sample sequenced in a study of blood T cell repertoires in COVID-19. Data came from immunoSEQ multiplex PCR; TCRdb stores just in-frame clones and leaves some out. The profile shows more than 75,000 clones, around nine tenths of them singletons. The specimen sequenced was peripheral blood. The receptors were sampled from a woman in her sixties or seventies with acute or convalescent COVID-19.

This chain's CDR3 is CASSTTGIGNIQYF. For the CDR3, the DNA is TGTGCCAGTAGTACCACAGGGATTGGGAACATTCAGTACTTC. V and J are TRBV19 and TRBJ2-4, with D possibly TRBD1 on 6 matching bases. From germline, CDR1 is LNHDA and CDR2 SQIVND (reference sequence). V lost 4 bases, J lost 7 bases, and 14 bases lay in between. This CDR3 has 14 residues.

The genes are TRBV6-6 and TRBJ2-3, with a weak D call TRBD1 (5 bases). The V end was cut by 2 bases, the J end by 1 base, with 13 bases between. This CDR3 region has 16 residues. Germline V gene data show CDR1 as MNHNY and CDR2 as SVGAGI (reference sequence). The DNA of the CDR3 is TGTGCCAGCAGTTACGGGCAGGGTATCCGCACAGATACGCAGTATTTT. Translation: CASSYGQGIRTDTQYF.

CDR3 DNA sequence: TGTGCCTGGAGTCGCCTGGGAGCGGGAGCATTTAGTGTTGAGCAGTTCTTC. Residues: CAWSRLGAGAFSVEQFF. This chain links TRBV30 with TRBJ2-1; 8 bases match TRBD2. CDR3 length equals 17 residues. Germline CDR1 is GTSNPN and CDR2 is SVGIG (reference sequence). V was pared by 2 bases and J by 9 bases, with 18 bases of the junction left unmatched.

V gene TRBV7-6 combines with J gene TRBJ2-4; D perhaps matches TRBD1 (6 bases). The CDR3 length is 16 residues. V was clipped by 4 bases and J by 0 bases, with 13 bases between them. The germline V gene encodes CDR1 SGHVS and CDR2 FNYEAQ. The CDR3 nucleotides are TGTGCCAGCAGCTCGGCCAGGACAGAAGCCAAAAACATTCAGTACTTC. This translates into CASSSARTEAKNIQYF.

This clone was counted a few times. The genes are TRBV12-3 or TRBV12-4 and TRBJ1-2; tentatively, D is TRBD1 (5 bases). V was trimmed by 3 bases and J by 2 bases, leaving 7 bases between them. The CDR3 sequence is 13 residues long. The CDR3 region is CASSFQGNYGYTF. The CDR3 nucleotides are TGTGCCAGCAGTTTTCAGGGAAACTATGGCTACACCTTC.

Regarding this clone: At one end, the junction sequence differs from germline, possibly due to a read error. CDR3 bases: TGTGCTAGCAGCTCAGGGATTGGTGAGAATGAAAAACTGTTTTTT. Translating it yields CASSSGIGENEKLFF. The chain carries TRBV7-7 and TRBJ1-4; tentatively, D is TRBD1 (5 bases). CDR1 and CDR2 (germline): SSHAT, FNYEAQ (reference sequence). The CDR3 contains 15 residues.

The chain recombines TRBV3-1 (or the pseudogene TRBV3-2) with TRBJ2-5; a weak D match, TRBD2 (6 bases). The ends were cut back, 7 bases at V and 5 bases at J, with 20 bases in the middle. The CDR3 length is 15 residues. Germline CDR1 reads LGHDT; CDR2 reads YNNKEL (reference sequence). CDR3 bases: TGTGCCAGCACGGGGTGGGGCGGAGGGAGGGAGACCCAGTACTTC. Translating it yields CASTGWGGGRETQYF.

The chain has TRBV4-2 and TRBJ2-7, with 8 bases identical to TRBD1. Per the germline V gene, CDR1 is LGHNA and CDR2 is YNFKEQ. This CDR3 comprises 16 residues. Trimming took 4 bases from V and 1 from J; bases not matched to a gene: 9. The CDR3 sequence: CASSLTGDRTSYEQYF. The CDR3, as DNA: TGTGCCAGCAGCCTAACTGGGGACAGGACTTCCTACGAGCAGTACTTC.

The chain combines TRBV7-9 with TRBJ2-7, with a weak D call TRBD1 (6 bases). The CDR3 is made up of 16 amino acids. Germline-derived CDR1 and CDR2 are SEHNR and FQNEAQ (reference sequence). The V gene lost 5 bases and the J gene lost 2 bases, with 19 bases spanning the gap. Written as DNA, the CDR3 is TGTGCCAGCAGCCGCATCCAGGACAGTAAGACCTACGAGCAGTACTTC. It is translated as CASSRIQDSKTYEQYF.

This clone was detected only once. The chain carries TRBV14 and TRBJ1-2; 9 bases agree with TRBD1. The CDR3 runs to 18 residues. Germline assignment: CDR1 SGHDN and CDR2 FVKESK. Trimming cost V 4 bases and J 0 bases; bases outside gene matches: 12. The DNA for the CDR3 is TGTGCCAGCAGCCCGCTCGGGACAGGGCTTTCGTCTAACTATGGCTACACCTTC. It codes for CASSPLGTGLSSNYGYTF.

The chain carries TRBV5-5 and TRBJ1-3; 7 bases line up with TRBD1. The V and J ends lost 3 bases and 4 bases, in that order; junction bases with no gene match: 7. The CDR3 loop spans 15 amino acids. In germline, CDR1 is SGHKS, CDR2 YYEKEE (reference sequence). The CDR3 nucleotides are TGTGCCAGCAGCTACAGGGGAATAGAAGGAAACACCATATATTTT. Its translation: CASSYRGIEGNTIYF.

V is TRBV27 and J is TRBJ2-7, with 7 bases fitting TRBD2. CDR1 and CDR2 (germline): MNHEY, SMNVEV (reference sequence). This CDR3 is 14 amino acids long. V lost 6 bases to trimming and J lost 2 bases; unmatched junction nucleotides: 7. CDR3 in amino acids: CASSNQRGPYEQYF. The CDR3 region has the DNA TGTGCCAGCAGCAACCAGCGGGGACCCTACGAGCAGTACTTC.

The V gene is TRBV5-1, the J gene TRBJ1-3; the match to TRBD1 covers 9 bases. V was pared by 0 bases and J by 4 bases, with 2 bases of the junction left unmatched. CDR1 and CDR2 from the germline V gene are SGHRS and YFSETQ. CDR3 length equals 15 residues. Here the CDR3 DNA reads TGCGCCAGCAGCTTGGGACAGGGGGTAGGAAACACCATATATTTT. Translated, it gives CASSLGQGVGNTIYF. The full variable domain, its missing parts supplied by reference TRBV5-1 and TRBJ1-3, is KAGVTQTPRYLIKTRGQQVTLSCSPISGHRSVSWYQQTPGQGLQFLFEYFSETQRNKGNFPGRFSGRQFSNSRSEMNVSTLELGDSALYLCASSLGQGVGNTIYFGEGSWLTVV.

V usage is TRBV9 and J usage is TRBJ2-7, with a weak D call TRBD1 (5 bases). With 2 bases removed from V and 0 bases from J, the gap between germline ends came to 9 bases. Germline loops: CDR1 SGDLS, CDR2 YYNGEE. CDR3 length: 14 amino acids. As DNA, the CDR3 is TGTGCCAGCAGCGTTCAGGGTGGCTCCTACGAGCAGTACTTC. Protein sequence: CASSVQGGSYEQYF.

V is TRBV7-9 and J is TRBJ1-3; D uncertain. Germline V gene sequence: CDR1 SEHNR, CDR2 FQNEAQ (reference sequence). Trimming shortened V by 5 bases and J by 0 bases, and 17 bases separated the two germline ends. This CDR3 has 17 amino acids. The DNA of the CDR3 is TGTGCCAGCAGCGGGCAGAATCGAAGAATCTCTGGAAACACCATATATTTT. Residues: CASSGQNRRISGNTIYF.

J is TRBJ2-3 and V is TRBV3-1 (or the pseudogene TRBV3-2); D gene unclear. Germline V gene sequence: CDR1 LGHDT, CDR2 YNNKEL (reference sequence). This CDR3 spans 17 amino acids. Trimming took 1 base from V and 1 from J, leaving 15 bases between them. The CDR3, as DNA: TGTGCCAGCAGCCAAGGGCTCTCTCGAACGCGCACAGATACGCAGTATTTT. Encoded protein: CASSQGLSRTRTDTQYF.

V and J are TRBV5-1 and TRBJ1-2, with 7 bases that match TRBD1. After removal of 5 bases from V and 5 bases from J, the junction contained 6 bases not matched to a gene. Looked up from germline, CDR1 is SGHRS and CDR2 is YFSETQ. This CDR3 region has 13 residues. The CDR3 coding sequence is TGCGCCAGCAGTCCAGACAGGGAATATGGCTACACCTTC. Translation: CASSPDREYGYTF.

This chain connects TRBV7-9 to TRBJ2-2; TRBD2 matches 7 bases. Unmatched junction bases numbered 4, after V lost 5 bases and J lost 1 base. The CDR3 has 15 amino acids. Germline V lookup: CDR1 SEHNR, CDR2 FQNEAQ (reference sequence). DNA for the CDR3: TGTGCCAGCAGCCGCGGACTAGTGAACACCGGGGAGCTGTTTTTT. Encoded protein: CASSRGLVNTGELFF.

This chain joins TRBV25-1 and TRBJ2-3, with D possibly TRBD2 on 6 matching bases. This CDR3 contains 16 residues. V was pared by 5 bases and J by 2 bases, with 17 bases between. Germline V gene sequence: CDR1 MGHDK, CDR2 SYGVNS. The CDR3 DNA reads TGTGCCAGCAGTAAGGACGGGAGACCTAACACAGATACGCAGTATTTT. Translating it yields CASSKDGRPNTDTQYF.

This chain links TRBV20-1 with TRBJ2-7; D perhaps matches TRBD2 (6 bases). The V end lost 3 bases, the J end lost 1 base, and 25 bases lay between the germline ends. Germline V gene sequence: CDR1 DFQATT, CDR2 SNEGSKA (reference sequence). The CDR3 is made up of 18 amino acids. CDR3 bases: TGCAGTGCTAGTTCCCTCGGGCTAGCGCCAGAAGGTTCCTACGAGCAGTACTTC. Translated, it gives CSASSLGLAPEGSYEQYF.

The CDR3 is CASRLSGLAGKETQYF. For the CDR3, the DNA is TGTGCCAGCAGACTGTCGGGACTAGCGGGGAAAGAGACCCAGTACTTC. V usage is TRBV14 and J usage is TRBJ2-5, with TRBD2 matching over 13 bases. Germline V gene sequence: CDR1 SGHDN, CDR2 FVKESK. The J segment lost 3 bases and the V segment lost 6 bases, leaving 7 bases of the junction unmatched. This CDR3 has 16 residues.

This chain uses TRBV15 with TRBJ1-2; 7 bases map to TRBD1. J was trimmed by 3 bases and V by 0 bases; bases with no gene match: 4. The CDR3 has 15 amino acids. CDR1 and CDR2 from the germline V gene are LNHNV and YYDKDF (reference sequence). The chain's CDR3 is CATSREYGTDYGYTF. In nucleotides, the CDR3 is TGTGCCACCAGCAGAGAGTATGGGACAGACTATGGCTACACCTTC.

V is TRBV27 and J is TRBJ2-1; 8 nucleotides line up with TRBD2. V gave up 2 bases and J gave up 10 bases; unmatched junction bases: 7. The CDR3 totals 14 residues. Germline-derived CDR1 and CDR2 are MNHEY and SMNVEV (reference sequence). CDR3 sequence (DNA): TGTGCCAGCAGTTTAACGGGGGGGGCCAGGGAGCAGTTCTTC. This codes for CASSLTGGAREQFF.

The rearrangement links TRBV4-2 to TRBJ2-1, with D possibly being TRBD2 (5 bases). There are 17 residues in the CDR3. Per germline, CDR1 LGHNA and CDR2 YNFKEQ. Trimming pared 0 bases from V and 0 bases from J, leaving 12 bases between. CDR3 region: CASSQDFGGSSYNEQFF. The CDR3 DNA reads TGTGCCAGCAGCCAAGATTTTGGAGGCAGCTCCTACAATGAGCAGTTCTTC.

The sample holds one count of this clone. This chain joins TRBV6-1 and TRBJ1-2; 10 bases map to TRBD1. V gave up 5 bases and J gave up 5 bases; unmatched junction bases: 17. Germline V gene sequence: CDR1 MNHNS, CDR2 SASEGT. The CDR3 covers 18 residues. Written as DNA, the CDR3 is TGTGCCAGCAGTAAAGGGGACAGGGGTTTACCCACAACTTATGGCTACACCTTC. Its protein is CASSKGDRGLPTTYGYTF.

The rearrangement joins TRBV10-3 to TRBJ2-3; 7 bases fit TRBD1. Trimming cost V 6 bases and J 2 bases; bases outside gene matches: 5. The CDR3 loop spans 14 amino acids. Germline V gene sequence: CDR1 ENHRY, CDR2 SYGVKD. The CDR3 protein is CAISWDSPTDTQYF. The CDR3 DNA sequence: TGTGCCATCAGCTGGGACAGCCCCACAGATACGCAGTATTTT.

The chain joins TRBV4-2 to TRBJ2-1; TRBD1 matches at 10 bases. V lost 2 bases to trimming and J lost 3 bases; unmatched junction nucleotides: 4. The CDR3 runs 16 residues. Germline V gives CDR1 LGHNA, CDR2 YNFKEQ. This CDR3 reads CASSQSRTGGYNEQFF. The CDR3 region has the DNA TGTGCCAGCAGCCAATCGCGGACAGGGGGCTACAATGAGCAGTTCTTC.